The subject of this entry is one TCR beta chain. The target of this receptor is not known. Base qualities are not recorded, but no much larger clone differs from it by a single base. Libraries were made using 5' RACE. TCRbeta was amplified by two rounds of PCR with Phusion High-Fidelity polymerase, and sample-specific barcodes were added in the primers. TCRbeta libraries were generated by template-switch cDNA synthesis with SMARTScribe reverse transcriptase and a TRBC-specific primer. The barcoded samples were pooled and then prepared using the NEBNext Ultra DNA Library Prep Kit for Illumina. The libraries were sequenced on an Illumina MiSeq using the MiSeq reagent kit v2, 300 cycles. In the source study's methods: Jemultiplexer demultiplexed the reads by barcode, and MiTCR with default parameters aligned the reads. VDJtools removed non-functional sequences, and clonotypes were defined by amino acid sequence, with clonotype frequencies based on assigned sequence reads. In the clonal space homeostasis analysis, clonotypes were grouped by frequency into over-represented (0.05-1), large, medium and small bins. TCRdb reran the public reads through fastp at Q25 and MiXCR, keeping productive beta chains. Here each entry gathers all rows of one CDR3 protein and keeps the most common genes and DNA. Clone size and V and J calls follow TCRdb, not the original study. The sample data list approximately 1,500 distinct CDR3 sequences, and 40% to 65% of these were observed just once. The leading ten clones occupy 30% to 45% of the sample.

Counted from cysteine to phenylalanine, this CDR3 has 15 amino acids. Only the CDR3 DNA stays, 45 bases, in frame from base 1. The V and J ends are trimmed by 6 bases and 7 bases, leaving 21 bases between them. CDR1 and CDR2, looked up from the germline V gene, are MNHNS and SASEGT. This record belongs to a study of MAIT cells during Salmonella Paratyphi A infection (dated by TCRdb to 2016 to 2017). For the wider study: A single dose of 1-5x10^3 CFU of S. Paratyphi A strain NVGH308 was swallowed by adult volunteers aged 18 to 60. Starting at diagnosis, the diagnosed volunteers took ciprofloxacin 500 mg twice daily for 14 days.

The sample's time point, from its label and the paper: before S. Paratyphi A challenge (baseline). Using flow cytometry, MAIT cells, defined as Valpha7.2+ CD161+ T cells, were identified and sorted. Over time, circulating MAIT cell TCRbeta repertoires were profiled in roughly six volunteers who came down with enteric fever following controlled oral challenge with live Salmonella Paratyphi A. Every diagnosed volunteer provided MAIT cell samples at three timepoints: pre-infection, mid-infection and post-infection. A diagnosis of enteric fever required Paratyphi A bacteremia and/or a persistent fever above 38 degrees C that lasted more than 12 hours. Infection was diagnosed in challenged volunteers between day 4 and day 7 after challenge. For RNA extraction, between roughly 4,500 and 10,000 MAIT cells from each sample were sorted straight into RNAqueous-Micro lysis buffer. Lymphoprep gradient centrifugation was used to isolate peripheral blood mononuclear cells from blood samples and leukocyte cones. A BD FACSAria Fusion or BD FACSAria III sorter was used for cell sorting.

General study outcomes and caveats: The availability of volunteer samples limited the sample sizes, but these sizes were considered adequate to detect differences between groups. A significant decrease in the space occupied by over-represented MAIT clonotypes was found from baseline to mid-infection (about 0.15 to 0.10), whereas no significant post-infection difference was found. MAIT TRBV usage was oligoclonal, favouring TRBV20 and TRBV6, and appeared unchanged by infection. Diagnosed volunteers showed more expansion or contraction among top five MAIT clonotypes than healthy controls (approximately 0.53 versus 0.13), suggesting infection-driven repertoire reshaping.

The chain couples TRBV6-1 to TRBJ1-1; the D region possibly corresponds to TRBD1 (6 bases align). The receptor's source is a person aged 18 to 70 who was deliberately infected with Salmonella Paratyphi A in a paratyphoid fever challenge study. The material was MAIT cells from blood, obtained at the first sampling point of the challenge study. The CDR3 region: CASSLEPGADSEAFF. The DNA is TGTGCCAGCAGCCTAGAGCCGGGGGCGGATAGTGAAGCTTTCTTT.